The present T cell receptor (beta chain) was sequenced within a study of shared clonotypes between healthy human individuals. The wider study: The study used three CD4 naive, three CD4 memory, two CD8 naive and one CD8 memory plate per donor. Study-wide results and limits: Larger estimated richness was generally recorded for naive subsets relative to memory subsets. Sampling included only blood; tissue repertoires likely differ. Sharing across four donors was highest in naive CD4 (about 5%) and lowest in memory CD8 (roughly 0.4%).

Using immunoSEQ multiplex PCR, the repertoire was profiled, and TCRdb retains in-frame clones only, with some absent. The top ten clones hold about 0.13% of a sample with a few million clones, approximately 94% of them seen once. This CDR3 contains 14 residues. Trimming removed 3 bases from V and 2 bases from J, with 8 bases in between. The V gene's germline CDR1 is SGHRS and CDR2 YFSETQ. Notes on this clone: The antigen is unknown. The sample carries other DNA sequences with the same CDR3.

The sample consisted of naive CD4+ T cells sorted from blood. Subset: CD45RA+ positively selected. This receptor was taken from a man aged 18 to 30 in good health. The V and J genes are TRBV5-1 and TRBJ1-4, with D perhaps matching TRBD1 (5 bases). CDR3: CASSSGATNEKLFF. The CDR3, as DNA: TGCGCCAGCAGCTCCGGGGCTACTAATGAAAAACTGTTTTTT.